This TCR beta chain comes out of a study of T cell responses to AZD1222 COVID-19 vaccine. Comment on this clone: Its antigen remains unidentified.

From germline, CDR1 is SGHTA and CDR2 FQGNSA. Trimming cost V 2 bases and J 4 bases; bases outside gene matches: 4. This CDR3 is built from 15 residues. Produced via immunoSEQ multiplex PCR; TCRdb's table is partial and in-frame only. This table has about 110,000 clones, 90% to 95% appearing once. Points from the study as a whole: Scientists sampled the repertoires only once the peak T cell response had passed. Receipt of two AZD1222 doses was followed by a rise in Spike-specific TCR breadth and depth.

The V and J genes are TRBV7-2 and TRBJ2-1; 8 bases map to TRBD2. The sample here was peripheral blood, taken on day 0 of AZD1222 vaccination. The TCR originated in an adult in good health. The CDR3 loop is CASSLTRGAYNEQFF. The CDR3 DNA is TGTGCCAGCAGCTTAACGCGGGGGGCTTACAATGAGCAGTTCTTC.